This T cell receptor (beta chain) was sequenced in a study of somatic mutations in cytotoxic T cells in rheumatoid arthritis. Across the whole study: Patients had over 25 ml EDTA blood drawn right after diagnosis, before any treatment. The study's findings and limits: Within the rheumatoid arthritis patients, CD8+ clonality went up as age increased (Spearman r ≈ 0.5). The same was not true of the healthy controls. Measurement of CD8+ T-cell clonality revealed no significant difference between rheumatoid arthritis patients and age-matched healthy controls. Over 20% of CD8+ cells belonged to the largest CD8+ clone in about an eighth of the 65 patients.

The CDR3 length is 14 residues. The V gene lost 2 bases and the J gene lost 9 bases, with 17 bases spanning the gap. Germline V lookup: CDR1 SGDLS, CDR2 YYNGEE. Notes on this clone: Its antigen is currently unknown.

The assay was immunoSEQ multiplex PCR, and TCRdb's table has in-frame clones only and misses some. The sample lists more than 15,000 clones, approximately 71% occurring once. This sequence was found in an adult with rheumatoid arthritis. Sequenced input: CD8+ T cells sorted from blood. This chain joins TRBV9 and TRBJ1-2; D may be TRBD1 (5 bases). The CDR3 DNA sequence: TGTGCCAGCAGCGTTGAGGGGCGCCCCTCGAGCTACACCTTC. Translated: CASSVEGRPSSYTF.